This T cell receptor beta chain was identified during a study of cytomegalovirus exposure and HLA in healthy donors. The PCR ran on 60 Vbeta and 13 Jbeta primers. This table comes from immunoSEQ multiplex PCR, and its TCRdb copy is limited to in-frame clones, with some not included. The table counts around 110,000 clones; 6.8% lies in the top ten. In germline, CDR1 is SNHLY, CDR2 FYNNEI. This CDR3 region has 13 residues. This chain uses TRBV2 with TRBJ2-5; the match to TRBD2 covers 8 bases. The J call may be mistaken, given a closer DNA end match to TRBJ2-7. The source is a man aged 40-55 years in good health and CMV-seropositive. Sequenced sample: PBMCs. Here the CDR3 DNA reads TGTGCCAGCAGAACTAGCGGTCTCTACGAGCAGTACTTC. Protein sequence: CASRTSGLYEQYF.